This T cell receptor (beta chain) was identified in a study of cytomegalovirus exposure and HLA in healthy donors. Overall study: In an earlier analysis, around 100 million unique TCR beta sequences were found from some 180 million T cells. General observations from the study: An analysis that was carried out later associated approximately 17,000 TCR beta sequences with HLA alleles at 0.05 false discovery rate. Earlier findings revealed that most TCR beta V segments proved productive either about 87% or about 30% of the time.

With regard to this clone: Its antigen is still unknown.

PCR primers comprised 60 Vbeta and 13 Jbeta primers. The repertoire was sequenced with immunoSEQ multiplex PCR; TCRdb's copy has only in-frame clones and lacks some. The table lists 130,000 or so clones, around 79% of them singletons. Trimming removed 5 bases at V and 5 bases at J, with 15 bases between. Germline lookup yields CDR1 MNHEY and CDR2 SVGAGI. The CDR3 runs to 15 residues. These donors, healthy bone marrow donors, were studied. The chain recombines TRBV6-5 with TRBJ2-2; D may be TRBD2 (6 bases). Material for sequencing was PBMCs. This TCR was sampled from a woman aged 40-49 years in good health and CMV-seropositive. This chain's CDR3 is CASSRGTAGTGELFF. The CDR3 bases are TGTGCCAGCAGTCGGGGGACCGCGGGGACCGGGGAGCTGTTTTTT.